These 3 T cell receptor beta chains were sequenced from one sample in a study of shared T cell receptors in the human thymus. The protocol was immunoSEQ multiplex PCR, while the TCRdb copy is restricted to in-frame clones and leaves out a portion. The table records about 710,000 clones, approximately 87% of them present only once. This sample also appeared in a second study, on human thymus T cells.

The source material was thymocytes. The receptors derive from a boy less than two years old with a congenital heart defect.

The CDR3 DNA is TGTGCTAGTGGTTTGGCGGTGGGGTCTAGCGGGAGGTCAACCTATAGCACAGATACGCAGTATTTT. It is translated as CASGLAVGSSGRSTYSTDTQYF. The chain employs TRBV12-5 and TRBJ2-3; 11 nucleotides align to TRBD2. CDR3 length: 22 amino acids. The germline gives CDR1 LGHNT, CDR2 FRNRAP. With V trimmed by 1 base and J by 0 bases, 18 bases remained unmatched.

The rearrangement uses TRBV7-8 and TRBJ2-3, with D maybe TRBD1 (6 bases). V shed 4 bases and J shed 6 bases, with 20 bases lying between them. From germline, CDR1 is SGHVS and CDR2 FQNEAQ. CDR3 size: 16 residues. The CDR3 sequence is CASSSGHRGSWDTQYF. In DNA form, the CDR3 reads TGTGCCAGCAGCTCGGGACACCGGGGCTCGTGGGATACGCAGTATTTT.

CDR3 loop: CASSSDLGKNIQYF. The CDR3 DNA reads as TGTGCCAGCAGCTCCGACTTGGGCAAAAACATTCAGTACTTC. The chain combines TRBV7-9 with TRBJ2-4; D unresolved. Trimming shortened V by 4 bases and J by 3 bases, and 10 bases separated the two germline ends. Germline assignment: CDR1 SEHNR and CDR2 FQNEAQ (reference sequence). The CDR3 extends over 14 amino acids.